The next 22 T cell receptor beta chains were all read from a single sample in a study of T cells in Graves' hyperthyroidism and ophthalmopathy. Amplified TCR beta CDR3 regions derived from RNA transcripts. The study used the HTBI primer set for a first-round RT-PCR of the TCR CDR3. A single record per CDR3 protein comes from TCRdb applying MiXCR to the multiplex PCR reads. The table has 400,000 or so distinct CDR3 sequences, over 12% seen once. Material for sequencing was blood. All receptors derive from an older woman with Graves' ophthalmopathy.

This sequence joins TRBV4-3 and TRBJ2-4; tentatively, D is TRBD1 or TRBD2 (5 bases each). The germline V gene has CDR1 LGHNA and CDR2 YSLEER. With 0 bases removed from V and 1 base from J, the gap between germline ends came to 10 bases. The CDR3 length is 16 residues. CDR3 sequence reads: CASSQDSWGAKNIQYF. In DNA form, the CDR3 reads TGCGCCAGCAGCCAAGATAGTTGGGGGGCCAAAAACATTCAGTACTTC.

In its sample, this clonotype was seen many times. This rearrangement joins TRBV6-1 to TRBJ2-1; 8 nucleotides agree with TRBD2. The CDR3 contains 14 residues. CDR1 is MNHNS and CDR2 is SASEGT in the germline V gene. The V segment lost 10 bases and the J segment 7 bases; nucleotides outside the gene matches: 12. The CDR3 DNA sequence: TGTGCCACTCAGGGAAGCGGGAGTAGTAATGAGCAGTTCTTC. Its protein is CATQGSGSSNEQFF.

This clonotype occurred many times. The chain employs TRBV7-2 and TRBJ1-6; the D gene is possibly TRBD1 (6 bases). CDR3 length: 14 residues. In germline, CDR1 is SGHTA, CDR2 FQGNSA. The germline V and J ends were trimmed by 4 bases and 10 bases, with 14 bases remaining between them. In DNA, the CDR3 is TGTGCCAGCAGCTCCAATAGGGGGTTCTCACCCCTCCACTTT. Residues: CASSSNRGFSPLHF.

This rearrangement joins TRBV10-3 to TRBJ2-5; D possibly matches TRBD1 or TRBD2 (5 bases each). V lost 11 bases and J lost 0, with 13 bases in between. The CDR3 has 13 residues. CDR1 is ENHRY, CDR2 SYGVKD, per germline. The CDR3 nucleotides read TGTGCCGTTGGGGACGGATACCAAGAGACCCAGTACTTC. Translated, it gives CAVGDGYQETQYF.

This clonotype came up many times. The CDR3 DNA reads as TGTGCCAGCAGTTCGCGGAGGGCCCAAGAGACCCAGTACTTC. This sequence encodes CASSSRRAQETQYF. The V call is TRBV27, the J call TRBJ2-5, with D perhaps TRBD2 (6 bases). CDR1 and CDR2 from the germline V gene are MNHEY and SMNVEV (reference sequence). The CDR3 sequence is 14 residues long. V was clipped by 4 bases and J by 1 base, with 10 bases between them.

This clonotype showed up many times. The chain links TRBV28 to TRBJ2-7; 11 positions match TRBD2. Looked up from germline, CDR1 is MDHEN and CDR2 is SYDVKM. Trimming cost V 6 bases and J 4 bases; bases outside gene matches: 8. The CDR3 covers 15 residues. In DNA, the CDR3 is TGTGCCAGCAGGCTCGCGGGACTAGCGGCTTACGAGCAGTACTTC. This encodes CASRLAGLAAYEQYF.

This clonotype has at least ten counts. The rearrangement joins TRBV12-3 or TRBV12-4 to TRBJ2-2; 7 bases are a match to TRBD1. The J segment lost 5 bases and the V segment lost 8 bases, leaving 8 bases of the junction unmatched. This CDR3 has 14 residues. This CDR3 is CASRRDRETGELFF. The CDR3 DNA reads TGTGCCAGCCGCCGGGACAGAGAAACCGGGGAGCTGTTTTTT.

This clonotype was seen ten or more times. The chain couples TRBV10-1 to TRBJ2-7; TRBD2 matches at 8 bases. Germline CDR1 is WNHNN and CDR2 is SYGVQD (reference sequence). The CDR3 runs 15 residues. J was trimmed by 5 bases and V by 6 bases; bases with no gene match: 12. In DNA, the CDR3 is TGCGCCAGCAGCGAAGGCCCGAGCGGGAGCCACGAGCAGTACTTC. It codes for CASSEGPSGSHEQYF.

In this sample, this clonotype turned up a few times. A read error is likely, as this CDR3 ends without the conserved phenylalanine or tryptophan. The chain uses TRBV5-1 and TRBJ2-2; no firm D call. There are 15 residues in the CDR3. Germline loops: CDR1 SGHRS, CDR2 YFSETQ. V lost 0 bases and J lost 10, with 16 bases in between. The CDR3 bases are TGCGCCAGCAGCTTGGTAGTAGGTCGCGAGGTGGAGCTGTTTCTT. Its translation: CASSLVVGREVELFL.

V gene TRBV9 combines with J gene TRBJ2-2, with D unclear. Trimming took 3 bases from V and 8 from J, leaving 8 bases between them. This CDR3 region has 12 residues. Germline V CDR1 and CDR2: SGDLS, YYNGEE. The CDR3 region has the DNA TGTGCCAGCAGCGCGACGAATGGGGAGCTGTTTTTT. Translating gives CASSATNGELFF. Drawing the rest from reference TRBV9 and TRBJ2-2, the complete variable domain is DSGVTQTPKHLITATGQRVTLRCSPRSGDLSVYWYQQSLDQGLQFLIQYYNGEERAKGNILERFSAQQFPDLHSELNLSSLELGDSALYFCASSATNGELFFGEGSRLTVL.

The chain has TRBV14 and TRBJ1-6; D is uncertain. V lost 2 bases and J 3 bases, leaving 11 bases between the germline ends. The CDR3 has 16 residues. Germline V lookup: CDR1 SGHDN, CDR2 FVKESK. CDR3 DNA sequence: TGTGCCAGCAGCCAAAGGGCTGATTTCTATAATTCACCCCTCCACTTT. Protein: CASSQRADFYNSPLHF. Supplemented by reference TRBV14 and TRBJ1-6, the full variable domain reads EAGVTQFPSHSVIEKGQTVTLRCDPISGHDNLYWYRRVMGKEIKFLLHFVKESKQDESGMPNNRFLAERTGGTYSTLKVQPAELEDSGVYFCASSQRADFYNSPLHFGNGTRLTVT.

Comment on this clonotype: An end of the junction does not agree with germline; a read error may underlie this. The gene calls are TRBV29-1 and TRBJ2-5; 8 nucleotides match TRBD2. This CDR3 contains 15 residues. Germline V gene sequence: CDR1 SQVTM, CDR2 ANQGSEA. CDR3 residues: CSVGGTGGGQETKYF. Here the CDR3 DNA reads TGCAGCGTTGGGGGAACGGGGGGGGGCCAAGAGACCAAGTACTTC.

This clonotype has at least ten counts. The chain couples TRBV3-1 to TRBJ2-7; unclear D gene. Trimming removed 3 bases at V and 2 bases at J, with 14 bases between. The CDR3 contains 15 residues. Germline V gene data show CDR1 as LGHDT and CDR2 as YNNKEL (reference sequence). The CDR3 protein is CASSQGPVGTYEQYF. CDR3 nucleotides: TGTGCCAGCAGCCAGGGCCCGGTAGGGACCTACGAGCAGTACTTC.

This clonotype was recorded a few times. This chain links TRBV6-2 or TRBV6-3 with TRBJ2-5; 8 nucleotides align to TRBD2. Germline CDR1 and CDR2: MNHEY and SVGEGT. J lost 5 bases, V lost 7 bases, and 6 bases had no gene match. CDR3 length: 13 residues. The CDR3, as DNA: TGTGCCAGCACCCCCTCGGGAGGGGAGACCCAGTACTTC. It specifies CASTPSGGETQYF.

This chain links TRBV6-2 or TRBV6-3 with TRBJ1-3; 7 nucleotides agree with TRBD1. The ends lost 6 bases at V and 0 bases at J; junction bases unmatched: 17. Germline V gene sequence: CDR1 MNHEY, CDR2 SVGEGT. The CDR3 has 19 amino acids. This CDR3 reads CASSPSWDRKTGSGNTIYF. CDR3 sequence (DNA): TGTGCCAGCAGCCCCTCTTGGGACAGAAAGACCGGCTCTGGAAACACCATATATTTT.

This clonotype was seen repeatedly, ten times or more. The chain carries TRBV5-1 and TRBJ2-6; D remains ambiguous. The V gene's germline CDR1 is SGHRS and CDR2 YFSETQ. V lost 1 base and J 1 base, leaving 9 bases between the germline ends. The CDR3 sequence is 16 residues long. CDR3 in amino acids: CASSLQFRSGANVLTF. In DNA form, the CDR3 reads TGCGCCAGCAGCTTGCAGTTTCGATCTGGGGCCAACGTCCTGACTTTC.

The CDR3 reads CASRIGEGDGYTF. In DNA, the CDR3 is TGTGCCAGCAGGATAGGGGAAGGGGATGGCTACACCTTC. V is TRBV11-2 and J is TRBJ1-2; perhaps TRBD1 as D (5 bases). The CDR3 length is 13 residues. Germline V gene data show CDR1 as SGHAT and CDR2 as FQNNGV. Trimming left V 6 bases short and J 6 bases short, with 14 bases between. Filled out from reference TRBV11-2 and TRBJ1-2, the complete variable domain reads EAGVAQSPRYKIIEKRQSVAFWCNPISGHATLYWYQQILGQGPKLLIQFQNNGVVDDSQLPKDRFSAERLKGVDSTLKIQPAKLEDSAVYLCASRIGEGDGYTFGSGTRLTVV.

The CDR3 coding sequence is TGTGCCAGCAGCCCGGGCGGGGGCCTGGGGACCCAGTACTTC. It translates to CASSPGGGLGTQYF. The chain joins TRBV28 to TRBJ2-5; perhaps TRBD2 as D (7 bases). This CDR3 region has 14 residues. The V end was cut by 6 bases, the J end by 7 bases, with 18 bases between. Germline CDR1 is MDHEN and CDR2 is SYDVKM.

There are a few counts of this clonotype. The chain combines TRBV7-8 with TRBJ1-2, with TRBD1 identical over 8 bases. V shed 6 bases and J 4 bases; nucleotides not matched to a gene: 4. Germline V gives CDR1 SGHVS, CDR2 FQNEAQ. CDR3 length: 13 amino acids. CDR3 amino acids: CASSTTGGYGYTF. The CDR3, as DNA: TGTGCCAGCAGTACCACAGGGGGCTATGGCTACACCTTC.

About this clonotype: The conserved phenylalanine or tryptophan normally closing the CDR3 is absent here, so this likely arose from a read error. The V gene is TRBV6-1, the J gene TRBJ2-7; TRBD1 matches 9 bases. Trimming at V came to 6 bases and at J to 2 bases, leaving 5 bases not matched to a gene. Germline CDR1 and CDR2: MNHNS and SASEGT. The CDR3 loop spans 14 amino acids. The CDR3 here is CASRLGQGTYEQYL. CDR3 in DNA: TGTGCCAGCAGGTTGGGACAGGGCACCTACGAGCAGTACCTC.

This clonotype was recorded at least ten times. This chain links TRBV28 with TRBJ2-7; D possibly corresponds to TRBD2 (5 bases). This CDR3 region has 15 residues. Germline CDR1 reads MDHEN; CDR2 reads SYDVKM. Trimming removed 3 bases from V and 6 bases from J, with 18 bases in between. In nucleotides, the CDR3 is TGTGCCAGCAGTTTTGGTGGGAGAGTGTCCGGCGAGCAGTACTTC. Encoded protein: CASSFGGRVSGEQYF.

This clonotype was recorded many times. The CDR3 reads CASSPGLTETQYF. The CDR3 DNA follows: TGTGCCAGCTCACCGGGACTTACAGAGACCCAGTACTTC. V gene TRBV18 combines with J gene TRBJ2-5; D may be TRBD2 (6 bases). Germline V gene lookup returns CDR1 KGHSH and CDR2 LQKENI. This CDR3 region has 13 residues. The V gene lost 3 bases and the J gene lost 4 bases, with 9 bases spanning the gap.